This T cell receptor beta chain is drawn from a study of PD-1 blockade in classical Hodgkin lymphoma. Findings of the study overall: For complete responders, baseline diversity was comparable to that of newly diagnosed patients. A reduction in baseline TCR diversity was reportedly seen in newly diagnosed patients relative to healthy donors. Still unresolved is the cause of the repertoire differences, which may be disease activity or prior therapy.

The method was immunoSEQ multiplex PCR; TCRdb's version includes in-frame clones alone and lacks a portion of them. The data show approximately 58,000 clones, less than 95% seen once. Germline V gives CDR1 SEHNR, CDR2 FQNEAQ (reference sequence). Trimming removed 5 bases from V and 1 base from J; junction bases left unmatched: 6. This CDR3 has 18 residues. All patients experienced relapse after autologous stem cell transplantation, and brentuximab vedotin exposure was variable. To note about this clone: The antigen remains undetermined.

V is TRBV7-9 and J is TRBJ2-2; 14 bases map to TRBD2. Sequencing used peripheral blood mononuclear cells (PBMCs), obtained before the second cycle of nivolumab. The sequence derives from a human donor with classical Hodgkin lymphoma. In nucleotides, the CDR3 is TGTGCCAGCAGCCTGACTAGCGGGAGGGCCCAGAACACCGGGGAGCTGTTTTTT. It yields the protein CASSLTSGRAQNTGELFF.